This T cell receptor beta chain was obtained from a study of Graves' ophthalmopathy and Graves' hyperthyroidism. RNA transcripts were the template, and TCR beta CDR3 regions were amplified from them. The workflow started with a first-round RT-PCR run with HTBI primers and then moved on to a second-round multiplex PCR. From the multiplex PCR reads, TCRdb called clonotypes with MiXCR, one entry per CDR3 protein. The sample contains about 400,000 distinct CDR3 sequences, roughly 15% of which appear only once. Per germline, CDR1 SNHLY and CDR2 FYNNEI. CDR3 length: 16 amino acids. Other autoimmune disease, uncontrolled infection, pregnancy and lactation led to exclusion. Comments on this clonotype: The junction shows a germline mismatch at one end, possibly a read error.

The V gene is TRBV2, the J gene TRBJ2-3; 12 nucleotides agree with TRBD2. This receptor was identified in a woman under 30 with stable Graves' hyperthyroidism. Sequenced: peripheral blood. In nucleotides, the CDR3 is TGTGCCAGCACCCCTAGCGGGGGGGTTAGCACAGATACGCGGTATTTT. It is translated as CASTPSGGVSTDTRYF.